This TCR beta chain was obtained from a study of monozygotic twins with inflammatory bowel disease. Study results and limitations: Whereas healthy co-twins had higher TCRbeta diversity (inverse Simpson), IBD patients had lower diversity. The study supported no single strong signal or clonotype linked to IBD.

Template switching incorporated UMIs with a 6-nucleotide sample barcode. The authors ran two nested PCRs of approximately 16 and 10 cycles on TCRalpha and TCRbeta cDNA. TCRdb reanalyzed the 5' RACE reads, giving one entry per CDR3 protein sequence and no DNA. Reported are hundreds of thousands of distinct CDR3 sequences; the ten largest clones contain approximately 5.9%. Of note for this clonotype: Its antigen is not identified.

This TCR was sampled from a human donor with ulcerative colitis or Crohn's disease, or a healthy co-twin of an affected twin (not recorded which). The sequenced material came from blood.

The CDR3 sequence: CAISSPGLAITDTQYF. The chain uses TRBV10-3 and TRBJ2-3; TCRdb picks TRBD2, but there is no DNA to check that call. Germline V gives CDR1 ENHRY, CDR2 SYGVKD. CDR3 length: 16 residues.